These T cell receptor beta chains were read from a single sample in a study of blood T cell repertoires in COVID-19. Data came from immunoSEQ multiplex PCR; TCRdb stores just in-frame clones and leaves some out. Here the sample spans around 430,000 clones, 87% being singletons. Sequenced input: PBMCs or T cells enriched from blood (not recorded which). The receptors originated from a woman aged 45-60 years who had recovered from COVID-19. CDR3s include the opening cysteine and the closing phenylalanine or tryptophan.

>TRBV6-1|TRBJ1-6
CASSEGRTANSPLHF
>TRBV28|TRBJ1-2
CASSLRGTNYGYTF
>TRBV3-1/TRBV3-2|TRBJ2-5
CASSHMRTSGQETQYF
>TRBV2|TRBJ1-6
CARRRGPNSPLHF
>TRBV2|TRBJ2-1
CATQGGGGAWNEQFF
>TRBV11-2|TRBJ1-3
CASSQRMGPTGNTIYF
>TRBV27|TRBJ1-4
CASRTTEEKKLFF
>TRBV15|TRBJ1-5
CATSREVAQPQHF
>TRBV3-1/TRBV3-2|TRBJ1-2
CASSPGNYGYTF
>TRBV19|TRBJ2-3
CASVPTSGGTDTQYF
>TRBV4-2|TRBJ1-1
CASSLMRTGVRGTEAFF
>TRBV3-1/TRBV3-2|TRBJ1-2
CASSFLNGYTF
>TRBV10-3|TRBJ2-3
CAISGSGPPDTQYF